The rows below give T cell receptor beta chains drawn from one sample of a study of T cells after posttransplantation cyclophosphamide. The data were produced by immunoSEQ multiplex PCR, yet TCRdb's version contains in-frame clones alone and is incomplete. This table holds some 22,000 clones, about 82% found once. Input material: PBMCs. These receptors were taken from a woman between 55 and 75 years old with a blood cancer, CMV-positive, and with a related stem cell donor. CDR3s include the opening cysteine and the closing phenylalanine or tryptophan. The order of the fields is clone size, J gene, D gene, V gene, CDR3 DNA, CDR3 protein. D genes are given only for firm matches. Clone size is not always given. Where it is, it says once, few, many or a class for expanded clones.

>NA|TRBJ2-2|TRBD1|TRBV10-3
TGTGCCATCGGGGGGACAGGGGTCACCGGGGAGCTGTTTTTT
CAIGGTGVTGELFF
>once|TRBJ2-6|NA|TRBV18
TGTGCCAGCTCACCCAAGGCGGGGGCCGGGGCCAACGTCCTGACTTTC
CASSPKAGAGANVLTF
>NA|TRBJ2-7|NA|TRBV6-6
TGTGCCAGCAGTTACTCGAAAGGGGCTGGATCCTACGAGCAGTACTTC
CASSYSKGAGSYEQYF
>NA|TRBJ1-4|NA|TRBV5-5
TGTGCCAGCACCGATTACAGGGAGAGGACTACTAATGAAAAACTGTTTTTT
CASTDYRERTTNEKLFF
>NA|TRBJ2-5|TRBD2|TRBV5-1
TGCGCCAGCAGACCTTTGGCGGGAGTCGAGGAGACCCAGTACTTC
CASRPLAGVEETQYF
>NA|TRBJ2-4|NA|TRBV2
TGTGCCAGCCTCGGGTTAGCCAAAAACATTCAGTACTTC
CASLGLAKNIQYF
>NA|TRBJ2-2|NA|TRBV5-1
TGCGCCAGCAGCCCGGCGGACAATTCCTATAACACCGGGGAGCTGTTTTTT
CASSPADNSYNTGELFF
>few|TRBJ1-2|NA|TRBV6-1
TGTGCCAGCAGGACAGAGCACTATGGCTACACCTTC
CASRTEHYGYTF
>NA|TRBJ2-7|NA|TRBV11-1
TGTGCCAGCAGCCACACAGCCTACGAGCAGTACTTC
CASSHTAYEQYF
>NA|TRBJ2-7|TRBD1|TRBV7-8
TGTGCCAGCAGCTTCCTTGGACAGGGGTCGACCTACGAGCAGTACTTC
CASSFLGQGSTYEQYF
>NA|TRBJ1-5|NA|TRBV28
TGTGCCAGCAGTACTGATAGCAATCAGCCCCAGCATTTT
CASSTDSNQPQHF
>NA|TRBJ1-5|NA|TRBV6-1
TGTGCCAGCAGGGAGGGTAACAATCAGCCCCAGCATTTT
CASREGNNQPQHF
>NA|TRBJ2-5|TRBD2|TRBV7-6
TGTGCCAGCAGCCCGGTAGCGGGAGGGCCAGAGACCCAGTACTTC
CASSPVAGGPETQYF
>NA|TRBJ1-1|NA|TRBV7-3
TGTGCCAGCAGCTTAGTAGGGGGAAGGATGAACACTGAAGCTTTCTTT
CASSLVGGRMNTEAFF
>NA|TRBJ1-3|NA|TRBV6-5
TGTGCCAGCAGTAGACAGGAGGCACCTGGAAACACCATATATTTT
CASSRQEAPGNTIYF
>NA|TRBJ1-3|NA|TRBV29-1
TGCAGCGTTGAAGTTAGCTCTGGAAACACCATATATTTT
CSVEVSSGNTIYF
>NA|TRBJ1-4|TRBD1|TRBV2
TGTGCCAGCAGTGAAAACGGACAGGGGAATGAAAAACTGTTTTTT
CASSENGQGNEKLFF
>NA|TRBJ1-1|NA|TRBV5-4
TGTGCAAGCCGATCCGGGGGGGCCTCGAACACTGAAGCTTTCTTT
CASRSGGASNTEAFF
>NA|TRBJ1-1|TRBD1|TRBV6-5
TGTGCCAGCAGTAGGGACAGGGGAGGGACTGAAGCTTTCTTT
CASSRDRGGTEAFF
>NA|TRBJ2-5|NA|TRBV6-1
TGTGCCACCCAGGAAGAGACCCAGTACTTC
CATQEETQYF
>NA|TRBJ1-1|TRBD1|TRBV5-1
TGCGCCAGCAGCTTGGGGGACAGGTTGCGCACTGAAGCTTTCTTT
CASSLGDRLRTEAFF
>NA|TRBJ2-7|NA|TRBV15
TGTGCCACCAGCAGAGCCGGCGGAAACTACGAGCAGTACTTC
CATSRAGGNYEQYF
>NA|TRBJ1-2|TRBD1|TRBV6-5
TGTGCCAGCAGAGAACAGGGGAGAAACTATGGCTACACCTTC
CASREQGRNYGYTF
>NA|TRBJ2-7|TRBD2|TRBV27
TGTGCCAGCAGTTTTCGGGAGGGCCACGAGCAGTACTTC
CASSFREGHEQYF
>NA|TRBJ2-7|TRBD2|TRBV5-1
TGCGCCAGCAAAGGACTAGCGGGAGCCCCAGGCGAGCAGTACTTC
CASKGLAGAPGEQYF
>NA|TRBJ2-3|TRBD2|TRBV7-6
TGTGCCAGCAGCTTAGTGGGGACTAGCGGGGGAAGCACAGATACGCAGTATTTT
CASSLVGTSGGSTDTQYF
>NA|TRBJ2-3|TRBD2|TRBV6-1
TGTGCCTTAAGGCTAGCGGGGATGGGGGATACGCAGTATTTT
CALRLAGMGDTQYF
>NA|TRBJ2-2|NA|TRBV15
TGTGCCACCAGCAGAGAACCCCACAGGGAGTCCGCCACCGGGGAGCTGTTTTTT
CATSREPHRESATGELFF
>NA|TRBJ2-1|TRBD2|TRBV13
TGTGCCAGCAGCTTAGGTAGAGCGGGAGCCAGCTCCTACAATGAGCAGTTCTTC
CASSLGRAGASSYNEQFF
>NA|TRBJ1-1|NA|TRBV5-1
TGTGCCAGCAGCCGCACAGGGTCGTACACTGAAGCTTTCTTT
CASSRTGSYTEAFF
>NA|TRBJ2-7|TRBD1|TRBV2
TGTGCCAGCAAACAAATGGGGACAGACTCCTACGAGCAGTACTTC
CASKQMGTDSYEQYF
>NA|TRBJ2-6|TRBD1|TRBV6-6
TGTGCCAGCAGCCGGGACAGGGGGTCTGGGGCCAACGTCCTGACTTTC
CASSRDRGSGANVLTF
>NA|TRBJ2-2|TRBD2|TRBV9
TGTGCCAGCAGCGTAGGGACTAGCGGGACCGGGGAGCTGTTTTTT
CASSVGTSGTGELFF
>NA|TRBJ2-1|TRBD2|TRBV27
TGTGCCAGCAGTTGGGAAAAGACTAGCGGCTCCTACAATGAGCAGTTCTTC
CASSWEKTSGSYNEQFF
>once|TRBJ1-2|NA|TRBV30
TGTGCCTGGAGTGTAAGGGAAGGCAGGGATGGCTACACCTTC
CAWSVREGRDGYTF
>NA|TRBJ1-1|TRBD1|TRBV6-5
TGTGCCAGCAGTTATTCTGGACAGGTGAACACTGAAGCTTTCTTT
CASSYSGQVNTEAFF
>once|TRBJ2-1|TRBD2|TRBV19
TGTGCCAGTAGTATAAGCGGGAGAAGCTACAATGAGCAGTTCTTC
CASSISGRSYNEQFF
>NA|TRBJ1-2|NA|TRBV6-1
TGTGCCAGCAGTGTCGGGTCTATAACTATGGCTAGGGGCTACACCTTC
CASSVGSITMARGYTF
>NA|TRBJ1-1|NA|TRBV5-1
TGCGCCAGCAGCTTGTATCTGGCGAACACTGAAGCTTTCTTT
CASSLYLANTEAFF
>NA|TRBJ1-1|NA|TRBV6-5
TGTGCCAGCCGAGGGCAGCCGAACACTGAAGCTTTCTTT
CASRGQPNTEAFF
>NA|TRBJ1-1|NA|TRBV2
TGTGCCAGCATTGTTGAGCAGGGGAACACTGAAGCTTTCTTT
CASIVEQGNTEAFF
>NA|TRBJ2-3|TRBD1|TRBV6-5
TGTGCCAGCAGTGGGGGACAGAGCACAGATACGCAGTATTTT
CASSGGQSTDTQYF
>NA|TRBJ2-1|TRBD2|TRBV5-1
TGCGCCAGCAGCTCGAGCGGGAGCTCCTACAATGAGCAGTTCTTC
CASSSSGSSYNEQFF
>NA|TRBJ2-1|TRBD2|TRBV4-1
TGCGCCAGCAGCCAGACTAGCGGGAGTGACAATGAGCAGTTCTTC
CASSQTSGSDNEQFF
>NA|TRBJ2-6|TRBD1|TRBV7-9
TGTGCCAGCAGCTTAGGACAGGGGCCCGGTGGGGCCAACGTCCTGACTTTC
CASSLGQGPGGANVLTF
>NA|TRBJ1-3|NA|TRBV12-5
TGTGCTAGTGGTTTGTCCAGCTCTGGAAACACCATATATTTT
CASGLSSSGNTIYF
>NA|TRBJ2-7|NA|TRBV6-5
TGTGCCAGCAGGCCATTCGGACAGAAGTACGAGCAGTACTTC
CASRPFGQKYEQYF
>NA|TRBJ2-7|NA|TRBV19
TGTGCCAGTAGTGCTGGGGCCGGCGAGCAGTACTTC
CASSAGAGEQYF
>once|TRBJ2-3|NA|TRBV19
TGTGCCAGTAGTACCTCTAGCGTGACGGGGTCGCAGTATTTT
CASSTSSVTGSQYF
>NA|TRBJ2-6|NA|TRBV12-1
TGTGCCAGCAGCTTCCGGGACAGGGTGAGCTCTGGGGCCAACGTCCTGACTTTC
CASSFRDRVSSGANVLTF
>NA|TRBJ2-7|TRBD2|TRBV10-3
TGTGCCATCAGGGGGACTAGCGCCTACGAGCAGTACTTC
CAIRGTSAYEQYF
>NA|TRBJ1-5|NA|TRBV18
TGTGCCAGCTCACGGTCGGACAATTCGGGGCCCCAGCATTTT
CASSRSDNSGPQHF
>NA|TRBJ2-7|TRBD2|TRBV2
TGTGCCAGCAGTGAGCCCCGCCTAGCGGGGGCCTACGAGCAGTACTTC
CASSEPRLAGAYEQYF
>NA|TRBJ2-1|TRBD2|TRBV19
TGTGCCAGTAGGCGACTAGCGGAATACAATGAGCAGTTCTTC
CASRRLAEYNEQFF
>NA|TRBJ1-1|TRBD1|TRBV19
TGTGCCAGTCGGACAGGGGGCCGTACTGAAGCTTTCTTT
CASRTGGRTEAFF
>few|TRBJ1-2|TRBD1|TRBV5-1
TGCGCCAGCGGCGATGGGACAGGGGCGATCTATGGCTACACCTTC
CASGDGTGAIYGYTF
>NA|TRBJ2-7|TRBD1|TRBV4-2
TGTGCCAGCAGCCCCGGCGCAGGGGGCTACGAGCAGTACTTC
CASSPGAGGYEQYF